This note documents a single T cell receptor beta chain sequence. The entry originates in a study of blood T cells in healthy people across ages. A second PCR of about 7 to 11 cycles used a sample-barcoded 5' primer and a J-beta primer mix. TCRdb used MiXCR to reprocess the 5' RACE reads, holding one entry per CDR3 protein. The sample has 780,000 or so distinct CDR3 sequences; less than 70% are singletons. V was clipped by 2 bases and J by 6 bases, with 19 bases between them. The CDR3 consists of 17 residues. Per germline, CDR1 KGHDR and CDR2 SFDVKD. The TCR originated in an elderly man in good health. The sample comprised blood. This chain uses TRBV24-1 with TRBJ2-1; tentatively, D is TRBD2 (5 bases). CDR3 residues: CATSDSRGSYGSNEQFF. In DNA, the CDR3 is TGTGCCACCAGTGATTCCCGGGGTAGCTACGGATCCAATGAGCAGTTCTTC.